These T cell receptor beta chains were read from a single sample in a study of PD-1 and CTLA-4 blockade in melanoma. The repertoire was sequenced with immunoSEQ multiplex PCR; TCRdb's copy has only in-frame clones and lacks some. The profile shows 25,000 to 35,000 clones, 80% to 95% of them singletons. The specimen comprised CD8+ T cells from peripheral blood, sampled from a patient given anti-PD-1 treatment. The source is a human donor with melanoma. Both conserved end residues are part of each CDR3. D genes are given only for firm matches. Rows may omit the clone size; those that give it use once, few, many or a size class.

>TRBJ1-2|.|TRBV19|.
CASSIGTYGHYGYTF
TGTGCCAGTAGTATAGGGACGTACGGGCACTATGGCTACACCTTC
>TRBJ2-1|.|TRBV28|.
CATGSGGQFF
TGTGCCACAGGTTCGGGTGGGCAGTTCTTC
>TRBJ2-3|.|TRBV11-3|.
CASSLRGAPDTQYF
TGTGCCAGCAGCTTACGGGGGGCCCCAGATACGCAGTATTTT
>TRBJ2-7|.|TRBV15|.
CATSGDTYEQYF
TGTGCCACCAGCGGGGATACCTACGAGCAGTACTTC
>TRBJ2-5|TRBD2|TRBV6-9|.
CASIGDGRRETQYF
TGTGCCAGCATCGGAGACGGGAGGAGGGAGACCCAGTACTTC
>TRBJ2-3|TRBD2|TRBV6-5|.
CASSPGLANTDTQYF
TGTGCCAGCAGCCCCGGACTAGCGAACACAGATACGCAGTATTTT
>TRBJ2-1|TRBD2|TRBV4-1|.
CASSQERGGNNEQFF
TGCGCCAGCAGCCAAGAGCGGGGGGGGAACAATGAGCAGTTCTTC
>TRBJ2-1|.|TRBV7-8|.
CASSHPRTERTYNEQFF
TGTGCCAGCAGCCACCCCCGTACAGAGCGGACCTACAATGAGCAGTTCTTC
>TRBJ1-6|TRBD1|TRBV2|.
CASGQGSAYNSPLHF
TGTGCCAGCGGACAGGGGTCGGCCTATAATTCACCCCTCCACTTT
>TRBJ2-1|.|TRBV29-1|.
CSVRGNEQFF
TGCAGCGTTCGAGGAAATGAGCAGTTCTTC
>TRBJ1-1|.|TRBV3-1/TRBV3-2|.
CASSLAETEAFF
TGTGCCAGCAGCCTCGCGGAGACTGAAGCTTTCTTT
>TRBJ2-1|.|TRBV7-3|.
CASSPDSGEQFF
TGTGCCAGCAGCCCGGACTCGGGTGAGCAGTTCTTC
>TRBJ2-5|TRBD2|TRBV30|.
CAWSVQAGGTQYF
TGTGCCTGGAGTGTACAGGCGGGGGGGACCCAGTACTTC
>TRBJ2-3|TRBD2|TRBV6-5|.
CASNPRGESDTQYF
TGTGCCAGCAACCCACGGGGGGAGTCGGATACGCAGTATTTT
>TRBJ2-3|.|TRBV6-4|.
CASSDSKTGTDTQYF
TGTGCCAGCAGTGACTCGAAGACGGGGACAGATACGCAGTATTTT
>TRBJ2-6|.|TRBV7-6|once
CASSVRGANVLTF
TGTGCCAGCAGCGTTCGGGGGGCCAACGTCCTGACTTTC
>TRBJ1-6|TRBD1|TRBV11-2|.
CASSLHGTGSNSPLHF
TGTGCCAGCAGCTTACACGGGACAGGGAGCAATTCACCCCTCCACTTT
>TRBJ1-4|.|TRBV5-4|.
CASSLSDGPFGKLFF
TGTGCCAGCAGCTTGTCGGACGGCCCGTTTGGGAAACTGTTTTTT
>TRBJ2-3|TRBD1|TRBV6-5|.
CATSGQATDTQYF
TGTGCCACATCGGGACAGGCCACAGATACGCAGTATTTT
>TRBJ2-7|TRBD1|TRBV15|.
CATSRDGDRPYEQYF
TGTGCCACCAGCAGAGATGGGGACAGACCCTACGAGCAGTACTTC
>TRBJ2-3|.|TRBV27|.
CASSPSVGLRTDTQYF
TGTGCCAGCAGTCCGAGTGTCGGGCTACGCACAGATACGCAGTATTTT
>TRBJ1-5|TRBD1|TRBV2|.
CASRGGTGLAFNQPQHF
TGTGCCAGCAGGGGGGGGACAGGGTTGGCCTTCAATCAGCCCCAGCATTTT
>TRBJ2-7|.|TRBV14|.
CASSQSVSYEQYF
TGTGCCAGCAGCCAGTCCGTCTCCTACGAGCAGTACTTC
>TRBJ1-5|.|TRBV19|.
CASSIGNSNQPQHF
TGTGCCAGTAGTATAGGAAATAGCAATCAGCCCCAGCATTTT
>TRBJ1-1|.|TRBV10-3|.
CAIRTGMNTEAFF
TGTGCCATCAGAACAGGGATGAACACTGAAGCTTTCTTT
>TRBJ1-3|.|TRBV6-5|.
CASSYGGAMSTIYF
TGTGCCAGCAGTTACGGGGGGGCCATGAGCACCATATATTTT
>TRBJ2-7|TRBD1|TRBV27|.
CASSFDGTGSYEQYF
TGTGCCAGCAGTTTTGACGGGACAGGGTCCTACGAGCAGTACTTC
>TRBJ2-7|.|TRBV7-9|.
CASSLRGSYEQYF
TGTGCCAGCAGCTTAAGGGGCTCCTACGAGCAGTACTTC
>TRBJ2-5|TRBD1|TRBV27|.
CASMTRGLETQYF
TGTGCCAGCATGACCAGGGGGCTGGAGACCCAGTACTTC
>TRBJ2-6|.|TRBV13|.
CASSLGGPGANVLTF
TGTGCCAGCAGCTTAGGAGGTCCTGGGGCCAACGTCCTGACTTTC
>TRBJ2-3|TRBD1|TRBV11-2|.
CASSLNRGSPTDTQYF
TGTGCCAGCAGCTTAAACAGGGGAAGTCCCACAGATACGCAGTATTTT